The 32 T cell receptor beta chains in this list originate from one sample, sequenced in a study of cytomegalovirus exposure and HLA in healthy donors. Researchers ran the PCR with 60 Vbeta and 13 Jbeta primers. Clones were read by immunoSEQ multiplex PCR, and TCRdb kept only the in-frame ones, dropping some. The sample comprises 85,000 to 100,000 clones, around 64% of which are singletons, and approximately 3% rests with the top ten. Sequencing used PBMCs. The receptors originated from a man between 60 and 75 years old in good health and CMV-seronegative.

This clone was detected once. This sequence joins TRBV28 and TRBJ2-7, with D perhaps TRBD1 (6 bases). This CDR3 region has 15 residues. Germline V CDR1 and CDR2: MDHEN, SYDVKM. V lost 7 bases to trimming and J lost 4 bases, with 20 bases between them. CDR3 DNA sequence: TGTGCCAGCAACGCGCCGGGGAGACAGGTTTACGAGCAGTACTTC. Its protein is CASNAPGRQVYEQYF. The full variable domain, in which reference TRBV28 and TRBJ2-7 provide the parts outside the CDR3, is DVKVTQSSRYLVKRTGEKVFLECVQDMDHENMFWYRQDPGLGLRLIYFSYDVKMKEKGDIPEGYSVSREKKERFSLILESASTNQTSMYLCASNAPGRQVYEQYFGPGTRLTVT.

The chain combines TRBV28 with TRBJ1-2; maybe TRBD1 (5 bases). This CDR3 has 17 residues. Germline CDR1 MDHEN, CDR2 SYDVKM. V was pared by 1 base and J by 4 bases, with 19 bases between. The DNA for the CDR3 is TGTGCCAGCAGTTTATCGGGGAATCCCGGGGGTATCTATGGCTACACCTTC. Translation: CASSLSGNPGGIYGYTF.

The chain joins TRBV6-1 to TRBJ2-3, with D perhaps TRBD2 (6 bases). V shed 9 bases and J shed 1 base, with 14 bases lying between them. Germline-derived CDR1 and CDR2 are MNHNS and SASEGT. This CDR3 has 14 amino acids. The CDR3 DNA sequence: TGTGCCAGTAACCCCGGGGGACGCACAGATACGCAGTATTTT. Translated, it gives CASNPGGRTDTQYF.

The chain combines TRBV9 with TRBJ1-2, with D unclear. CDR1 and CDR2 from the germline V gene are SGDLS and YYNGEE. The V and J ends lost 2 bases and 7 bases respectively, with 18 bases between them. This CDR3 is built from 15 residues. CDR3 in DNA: TGTGCCAGCAGCGTGGCTGGACTGAGGGAGAGTGGCTACACCTTC. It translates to CASSVAGLRESGYTF.

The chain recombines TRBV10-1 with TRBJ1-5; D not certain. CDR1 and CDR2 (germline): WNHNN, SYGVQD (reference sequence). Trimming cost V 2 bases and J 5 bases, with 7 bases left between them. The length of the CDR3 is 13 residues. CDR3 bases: TGCGCCAGCAGTGAGGGTGCAGATCAGCCCCAGCATTTT. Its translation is CASSEGADQPQHF.

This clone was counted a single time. CDR3 loop: CASSFNRAFSTDTQYF. The CDR3 nucleotides are TGTGCCAGCAGCTTCAACAGGGCTTTTAGCACAGATACGCAGTATTTT. The rearrangement joins TRBV7-6 to TRBJ2-3, with TRBD1 as a possible D gene (6 bases). V lost 3 bases and J lost 0, with 13 bases in between. CDR1 SGHVS and CDR2 FNYEAQ come from the germline V gene. This CDR3 contains 16 residues.

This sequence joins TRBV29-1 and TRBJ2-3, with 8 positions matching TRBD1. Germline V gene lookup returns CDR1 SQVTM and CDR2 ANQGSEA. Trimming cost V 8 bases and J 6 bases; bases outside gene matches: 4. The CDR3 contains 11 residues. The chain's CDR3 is CSFNRGDTQYF. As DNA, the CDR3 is TGCAGCTTCAACAGGGGGGATACGCAGTATTTT.

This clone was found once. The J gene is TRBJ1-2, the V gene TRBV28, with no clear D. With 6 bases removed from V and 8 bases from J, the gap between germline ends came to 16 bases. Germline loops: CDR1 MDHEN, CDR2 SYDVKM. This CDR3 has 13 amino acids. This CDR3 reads CASRLEGWQGYTF. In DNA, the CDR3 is TGTGCCAGCAGGCTAGAGGGATGGCAGGGCTACACCTTC.

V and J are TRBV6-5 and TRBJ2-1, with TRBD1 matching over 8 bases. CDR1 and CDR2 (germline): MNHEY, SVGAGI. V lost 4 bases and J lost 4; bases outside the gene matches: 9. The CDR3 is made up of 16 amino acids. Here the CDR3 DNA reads TGTGCCAGCAGTTTAATAGGGACAGGTATATACAATGAGCAGTTCTTC. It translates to CASSLIGTGIYNEQFF.

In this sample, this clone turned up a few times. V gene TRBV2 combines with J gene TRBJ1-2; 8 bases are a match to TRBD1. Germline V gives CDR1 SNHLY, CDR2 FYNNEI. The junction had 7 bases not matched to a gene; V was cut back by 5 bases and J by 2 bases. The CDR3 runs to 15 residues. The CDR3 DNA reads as TGTGCCAGCAGTCTGTCAGGGGGCGCAAACTATGGCTACACCTTC. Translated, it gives CASSLSGGANYGYTF.

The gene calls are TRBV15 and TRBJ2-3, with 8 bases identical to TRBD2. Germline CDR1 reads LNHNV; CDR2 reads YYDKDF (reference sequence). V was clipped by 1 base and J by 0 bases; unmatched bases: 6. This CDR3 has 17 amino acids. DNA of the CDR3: TGTGCCACCAGCAGAGGTCAGCGGGGGTATAGCACAGATACGCAGTATTTT. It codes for CATSRGQRGYSTDTQYF.

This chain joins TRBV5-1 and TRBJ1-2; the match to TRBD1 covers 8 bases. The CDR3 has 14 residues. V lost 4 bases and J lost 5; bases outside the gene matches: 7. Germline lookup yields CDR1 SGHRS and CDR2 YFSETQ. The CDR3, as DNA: TGCGCCAGCAGCCCGACAGGGGAAGGGTATGGCTACACCTTC. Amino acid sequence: CASSPTGEGYGYTF.

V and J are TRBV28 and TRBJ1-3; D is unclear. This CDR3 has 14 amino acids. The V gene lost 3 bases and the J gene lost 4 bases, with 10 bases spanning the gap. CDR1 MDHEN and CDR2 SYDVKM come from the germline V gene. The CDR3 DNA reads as TGTGCCAGCAGTTTCGGGAGCCCGGGAAACACCATATATTTT. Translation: CASSFGSPGNTIYF.

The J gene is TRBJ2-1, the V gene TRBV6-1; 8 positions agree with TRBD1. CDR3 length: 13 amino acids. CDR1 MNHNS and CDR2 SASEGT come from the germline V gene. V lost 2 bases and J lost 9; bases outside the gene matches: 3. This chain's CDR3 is CASSEQTGVEQFF. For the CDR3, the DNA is TGTGCCAGCAGTGAACAGACAGGGGTTGAGCAGTTCTTC.

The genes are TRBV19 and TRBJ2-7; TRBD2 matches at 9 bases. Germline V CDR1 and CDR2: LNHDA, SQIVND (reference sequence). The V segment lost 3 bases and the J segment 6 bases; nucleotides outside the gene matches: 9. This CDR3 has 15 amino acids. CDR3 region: CASSIQGLAGFEQYF. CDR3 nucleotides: TGTGCCAGTAGTATTCAGGGGCTAGCGGGATTCGAGCAGTACTTC.

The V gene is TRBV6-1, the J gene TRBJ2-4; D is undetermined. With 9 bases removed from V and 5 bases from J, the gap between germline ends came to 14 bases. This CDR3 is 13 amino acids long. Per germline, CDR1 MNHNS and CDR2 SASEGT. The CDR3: CARSRGTENIQYF. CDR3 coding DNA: TGTGCCAGATCTAGAGGTACTGAAAACATTCAGTACTTC.

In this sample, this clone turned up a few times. The DNA of the CDR3 is TGTGCCAGTAGTATGAGCGGGGGCGAGACCCAGTACTTC. Translating gives CASSMSGGETQYF. The chain has TRBV19 and TRBJ2-5, with 8 bases lining up with TRBD2. The V gene end was trimmed by 3 bases and the J gene end by 5 bases; junction bases not matched to a gene: 2. The CDR3 contains 13 residues. Germline-derived CDR1 and CDR2 are LNHDA and SQIVND (reference sequence).

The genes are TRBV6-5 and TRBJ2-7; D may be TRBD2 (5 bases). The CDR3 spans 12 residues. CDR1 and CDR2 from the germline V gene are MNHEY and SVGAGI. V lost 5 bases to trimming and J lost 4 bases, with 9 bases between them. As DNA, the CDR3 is TGTGCCAGCAGTGTCGAGGGATACGAGCAGTACTTC. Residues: CASSVEGYEQYF.

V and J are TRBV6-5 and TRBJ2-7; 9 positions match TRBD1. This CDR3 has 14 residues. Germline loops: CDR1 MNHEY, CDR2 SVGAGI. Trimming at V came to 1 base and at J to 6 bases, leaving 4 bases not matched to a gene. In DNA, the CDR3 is TGTGCCAGCAGTTACTTCTACAGGGGGCGCGAGCAGTACTTC. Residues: CASSYFYRGREQYF.

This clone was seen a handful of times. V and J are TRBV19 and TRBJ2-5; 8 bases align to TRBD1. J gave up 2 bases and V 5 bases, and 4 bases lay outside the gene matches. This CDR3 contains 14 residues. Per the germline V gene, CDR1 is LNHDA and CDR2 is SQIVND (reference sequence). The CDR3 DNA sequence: TGTGCCAGTAGTGTCACAGGGGGACAAGAGACCCAGTACTTC. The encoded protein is CASSVTGGQETQYF.

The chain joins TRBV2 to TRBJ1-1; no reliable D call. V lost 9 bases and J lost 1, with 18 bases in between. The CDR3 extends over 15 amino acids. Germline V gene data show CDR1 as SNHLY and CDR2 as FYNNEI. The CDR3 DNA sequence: TGTGCCAGGGGCCGTTCGGCACGGCAGAACACTGAAGCTTTCTTT. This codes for CARGRSARQNTEAFF.

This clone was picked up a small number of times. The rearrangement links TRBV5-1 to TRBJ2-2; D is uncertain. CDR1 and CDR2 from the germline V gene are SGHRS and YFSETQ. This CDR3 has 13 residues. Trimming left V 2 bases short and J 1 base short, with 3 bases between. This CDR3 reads CASSLQNTGELFF. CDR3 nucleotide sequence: TGCGCCAGCAGCTTACAGAACACCGGGGAGCTGTTTTTT.

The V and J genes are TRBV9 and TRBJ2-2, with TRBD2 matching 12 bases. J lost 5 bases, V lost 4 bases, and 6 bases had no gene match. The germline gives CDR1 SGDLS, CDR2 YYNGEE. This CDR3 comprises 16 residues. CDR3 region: CASSPTSGGDTGELFF. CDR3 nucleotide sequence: TGTGCCAGCAGCCCGACTAGCGGGGGCGATACCGGGGAGCTGTTTTTT.

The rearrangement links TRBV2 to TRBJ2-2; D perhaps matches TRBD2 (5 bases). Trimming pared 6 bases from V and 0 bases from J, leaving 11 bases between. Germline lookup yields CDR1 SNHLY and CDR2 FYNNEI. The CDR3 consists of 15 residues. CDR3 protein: CASRVAGPNTGELFF. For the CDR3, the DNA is TGTGCCAGCAGGGTGGCGGGCCCGAACACCGGGGAGCTGTTTTTT.

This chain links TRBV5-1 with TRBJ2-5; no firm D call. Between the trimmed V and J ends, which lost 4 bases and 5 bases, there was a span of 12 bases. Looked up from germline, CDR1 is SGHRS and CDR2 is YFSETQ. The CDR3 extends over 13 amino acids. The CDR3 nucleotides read TGCGCCAGCAGCGGTCAGAGGCCGGAGACCCAGTACTTC. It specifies CASSGQRPETQYF.

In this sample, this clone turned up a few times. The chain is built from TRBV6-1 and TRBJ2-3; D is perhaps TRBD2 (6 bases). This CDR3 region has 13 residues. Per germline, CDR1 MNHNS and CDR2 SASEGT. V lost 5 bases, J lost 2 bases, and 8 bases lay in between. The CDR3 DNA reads TGTGCCAGCAGTATAGCGGACACAGATACGCAGTATTTT. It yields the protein CASSIADTDTQYF.

The CDR3 here is CASSEAGGQPQHF. CDR3 coding DNA: TGCGCCAGCAGTGAAGCGGGGGGTCAGCCCCAGCATTTT. The rearrangement uses TRBV10-1 and TRBJ1-5; D is perhaps TRBD1 (5 bases). V lost 3 bases and J 6 bases, leaving 9 bases between the germline ends. Germline CDR1 reads WNHNN; CDR2 reads SYGVQD (reference sequence). The CDR3 is 13 residues long.

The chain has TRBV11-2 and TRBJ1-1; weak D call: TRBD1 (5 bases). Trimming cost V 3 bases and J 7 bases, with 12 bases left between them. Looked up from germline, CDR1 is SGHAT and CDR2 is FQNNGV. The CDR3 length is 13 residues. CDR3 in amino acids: CASSFYTGFEAFF. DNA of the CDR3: TGTGCCAGCAGCTTTTACACAGGTTTTGAAGCTTTCTTT.

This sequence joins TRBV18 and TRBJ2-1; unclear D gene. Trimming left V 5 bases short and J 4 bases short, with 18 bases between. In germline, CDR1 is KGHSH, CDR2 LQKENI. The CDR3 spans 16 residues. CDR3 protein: CASSNLFGPDYNEQFF. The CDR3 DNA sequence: TGTGCCAGCTCAAATCTCTTTGGGCCAGATTACAATGAGCAGTTCTTC.

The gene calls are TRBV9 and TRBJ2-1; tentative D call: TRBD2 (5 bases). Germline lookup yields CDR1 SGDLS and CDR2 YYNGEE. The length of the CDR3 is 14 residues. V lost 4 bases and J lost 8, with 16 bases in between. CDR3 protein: CASSSYGVYDEQFF. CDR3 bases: TGTGCCAGCAGCTCCTACGGGGTTTATGATGAGCAGTTCTTC.

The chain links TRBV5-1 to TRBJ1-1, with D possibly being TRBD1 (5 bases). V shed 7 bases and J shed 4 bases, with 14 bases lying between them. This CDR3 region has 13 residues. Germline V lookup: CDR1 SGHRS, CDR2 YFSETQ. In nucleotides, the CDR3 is TGCGCCAGCGGAAACCAGGGAGGCACTGAAGCTTTCTTT. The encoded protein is CASGNQGGTEAFF.

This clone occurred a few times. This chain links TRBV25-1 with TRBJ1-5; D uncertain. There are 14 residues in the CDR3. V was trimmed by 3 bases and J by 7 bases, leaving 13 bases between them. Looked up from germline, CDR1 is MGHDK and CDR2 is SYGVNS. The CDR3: CASSDGRSGQPQHF. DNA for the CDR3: TGTGCCAGCAGTGATGGACGGAGCGGGCAGCCCCAGCATTTT.